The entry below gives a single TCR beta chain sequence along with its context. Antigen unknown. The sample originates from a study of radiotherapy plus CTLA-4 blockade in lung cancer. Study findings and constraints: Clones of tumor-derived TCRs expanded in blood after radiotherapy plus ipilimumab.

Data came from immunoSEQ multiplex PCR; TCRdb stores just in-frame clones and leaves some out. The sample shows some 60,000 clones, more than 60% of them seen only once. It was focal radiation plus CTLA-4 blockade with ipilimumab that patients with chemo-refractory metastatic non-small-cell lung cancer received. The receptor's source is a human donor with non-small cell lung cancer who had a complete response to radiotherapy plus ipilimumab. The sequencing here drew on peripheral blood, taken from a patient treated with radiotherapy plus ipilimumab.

As DNA, the CDR3 is TGTGCCAGCAGCCCCGGACAGGGTGTGGGGCAGTACTTC. It translates to CASSPGQGVGQYF. The V call is TRBV6-5, the J call TRBJ2-7; 8 bases are a match to TRBD1. The CDR3 length is 13 residues. The germline V gene has CDR1 MNHEY and CDR2 SVGAGI. V was clipped by 6 bases and J by 9 bases; unmatched bases: 10.